The rows below give T cell receptor beta chains drawn from one sample of a study of T cell responses to AZD1222 COVID-19 vaccine. Using immunoSEQ multiplex PCR, the repertoire was profiled, and TCRdb retains in-frame clones only, with some absent. The profile shows about 150,000 clones, around 90% of them singletons. The sample here was peripheral blood, taken on day 0 of AZD1222 vaccination. These receptors were collected from an adult in good health. CDR3s include the opening cysteine and the closing phenylalanine or tryptophan. A D gene is named only where the DNA matches it firmly. Expanded clones are given a class, and other clones once, few, many or no size at all.

D: TRBD1
size: NA
V: TRBV7-2
J: TRBJ1-4
DNA: TGTGCCAGCAGCTGGGGACAGGGGGACCTAACAACTAATGAAAAACTGTTTTTT
CDR3: CASSWGQGDLTTNEKLFF

D: TRBD1
size: NA
V: TRBV5-6
J: TRBJ1-1
DNA: TGTGCCAGCAGAGGGGACAGCGCGGCGGCTTTCTTT
CDR3: CASRGDSAAAFF

D: NA
size: NA
V: TRBV27
J: TRBJ2-2
DNA: TGTGCCAGCAGTTATTCTAGGAACACCGGGGAGCTGTTTTTT
CDR3: CASSYSRNTGELFF

D: TRBD1
size: NA
V: TRBV3-1/TRBV3-2
J: TRBJ2-7
DNA: TGTGCCAGCAGCCCTAGGGACAGGGAGAGGGCCTACGAGCAGTACTTC
CDR3: CASSPRDRERAYEQYF

D: NA
size: NA
V: TRBV5-6
J: TRBJ1-1
DNA: TGTGCCAGCAGCTACCCGAACACTGAAGCTTTCTTT
CDR3: CASSYPNTEAFF

D: NA
size: NA
V: TRBV2
J: TRBJ1-5
DNA: TGTGCCAGCAGTGCCGTTGGGGTGGATCAGCCCCAGCATTTT
CDR3: CASSAVGVDQPQHF

D: NA
size: NA
V: TRBV30
J: TRBJ2-7
DNA: TGTGCCTGGAGTCCCTCCCGGGGCAGAGCCTACGAGCAGTACTTC
CDR3: CAWSPSRGRAYEQYF

D: NA
size: NA
V: TRBV12-5
J: TRBJ1-1
DNA: TGTGCTAGTGGTTTGGGGGGGACTGAAGCTTTCTTT
CDR3: CASGLGGTEAFF

D: NA
size: NA
V: TRBV12-5
J: TRBJ2-1
DNA: TGTGCTAGTGCCCTCCTCCTCAGCTCCTACAATGAGCAGTTCTTC
CDR3: CASALLLSSYNEQFF

D: TRBD1
size: once
V: TRBV28
J: TRBJ1-5
DNA: TGTGCCAGCCCCCCAGCCAGGGGGGAGGGCAATCAGCCCCAGCATTTT
CDR3: CASPPARGEGNQPQHF

D: TRBD1
size: NA
V: TRBV5-1
J: TRBJ2-1
DNA: TGCGCCAGCAGCTTGCTTCAGGGGGTAAATGAGCAGTTCTTC
CDR3: CASSLLQGVNEQFF

D: NA
size: NA
V: TRBV6-5
J: TRBJ1-1
DNA: TGTGCCAGCAGTCGGTCGAACACTGAAGCTTTCTTT
CDR3: CASSRSNTEAFF

D: NA
size: NA
V: TRBV5-5
J: TRBJ2-5
DNA: TGTGCCAGCAGCTTCCAAGAGACCCAGTACTTC
CDR3: CASSFQETQYF

D: NA
size: NA
V: TRBV4-2
J: TRBJ1-3
DNA: TGTGCCAGCAGCCAAGACCTGGGGGCGCGCGGAAACACCATATATTTT
CDR3: CASSQDLGARGNTIYF

D: NA
size: few
V: TRBV2
J: TRBJ1-3
DNA: TGTGCCAGCAGTGCGGGGGCAGGTTTTGTAATCTCTGGAAACACCATATATTTT
CDR3: CASSAGAGFVISGNTIYF

D: NA
size: NA
V: TRBV7-9
J: TRBJ2-1
DNA: TGTGCCAGCAGCTTTGATGGGAACTCCCCGACCAATGAGCAGTTCTTC
CDR3: CASSFDGNSPTNEQFF

D: TRBD2
size: NA
V: TRBV7-9
J: TRBJ2-7
DNA: TGTGCCACCGACCGGACTAGCGGGGATGTTGACGAGCAGTACTTC
CDR3: CATDRTSGDVDEQYF

D: TRBD1
size: NA
V: TRBV7-8
J: TRBJ1-6
DNA: TGTGCCAGCAGCTTAGGGGGACAGAGTAATTCACCCCTCCACTTT
CDR3: CASSLGGQSNSPLHF

D: TRBD1
size: NA
V: TRBV15
J: TRBJ1-3
DNA: TGTGCCACCAGCAGAGATCGGTTAGGAGGGGGCAACACCATATATTTT
CDR3: CATSRDRLGGGNTIYF

D: NA
size: NA
V: TRBV11-2
J: TRBJ1-2
DNA: TGTGCCAGCAGCTTACAAGGGGTATCCTATGGCTACACCTTC
CDR3: CASSLQGVSYGYTF

D: TRBD2
size: NA
V: TRBV15
J: TRBJ2-7
DNA: TGTGCCACCAGCAGAGAAGCGAGCGGGGGTCTCTACTTC
CDR3: CATSREASGGLYF

D: NA
size: once
V: TRBV19
J: TRBJ2-1
DNA: TGTGCCAGTAGTATTTTAAGCTCCTACAATGAGCAGTTCTTC
CDR3: CASSILSSYNEQFF

D: TRBD1
size: NA
V: TRBV2
J: TRBJ2-2
DNA: TGTGCCAGCATGGCAGGGAGCGACAGGGGCACCGGGGAGCTGTTTTTT
CDR3: CASMAGSDRGTGELFF

D: TRBD2
size: NA
V: TRBV24-1
J: TRBJ2-1
DNA: TGTGCCACCAGTGATGGGGGGGCCTACAATGAGCAGTTCTTC
CDR3: CATSDGGAYNEQFF

D: NA
size: NA
V: TRBV15
J: TRBJ1-4
DNA: TGTGCCACTCGAGTGGCAGACAAGGAAAAACTGTTTTTT
CDR3: CATRVADKEKLFF

D: TRBD2
size: NA
V: TRBV11-2
J: TRBJ2-7
DNA: TGTGCCAGCAGCTTTTCGGCTAGCGGGACCTACGAGCAGTACTTC
CDR3: CASSFSASGTYEQYF

D: NA
size: NA
V: TRBV29-1
J: TRBJ1-5
DNA: TGCAGCGCCTCCAGTTCGTATAGCAATCAGCCCCAGCATTTT
CDR3: CSASSSYSNQPQHF